Sequencing of this TCR beta chain was carried out in a study of PD-1 blockade in mismatch repair-deficient tumors. The sample's time point: roughly 10-day in vitro stimulation with candidate neoantigen peptide 6. An approximately 10-day in vitro culture was run per each of roughly 7 reactive peptides. V was cut by 2 bases and J by 2 bases, with 13 bases left in between. Germline CDR1 is MNHEY and CDR2 is SVGAGI. CDR3 length: 15 residues. Notes on this clone: Its antigen is not identified.

The protocol was immunoSEQ multiplex PCR, while the TCRdb copy is restricted to in-frame clones and leaves out a portion. The repertoire holds approximately 15,000 clones, approximately 90% seen once, with over 4.5% in the top ten. The V and J genes are TRBV6-5 and TRBJ2-7; D not certain. Here the sequenced sample was cells cultured in vitro, taken from a patient treated with pembrolizumab. The sequence was collected from an adult with mismatch repair-deficient cancer. CDR3 bases: TGTGCCAGCAGTTACCGGAACGTGGGGACCTACGAGCAGTACTTC. Protein sequence: CASSYRNVGTYEQYF.